This TCR beta chain was found in a study of OX40 agonist ivuxolimab in advanced cancers. About the study as a whole: Ivuxolimab, which targeted the costimulatory receptor OX40 (CD134), was an agonistic, fully human IgG2 monoclonal antibody. Intravenous ivuxolimab was administered to patients every 2 weeks at six dose levels: 0.01, 0.1, 0.3, 1.5, 3 and 10 mg/kg. Of the 50 to 55 patients in dose escalation, approximately 20 had hepatocellular carcinoma, some 15 had melanoma, 9 had renal cell carcinoma and 9 had head and neck cancer. In the dose-escalation cohort, approximately 82% of patients were male, and the mean age was approximately 55 years, with a range of about 23 to 85. Patients were allowed to have had prior anti-PD-1, anti-PD-L1 or anti-CTLA-4 therapy, and 40% to 45% of the dose-escalation patients had previously received checkpoint inhibitors. Three dose-escalation patients achieved partial responses, one with hepatocellular carcinoma and two with cutaneous melanoma. The point of sequencing TCRbeta in the periphery was to test whether ivuxolimab changed TCR sequence diversity and drove clonal T-cell expansion. The monotherapy dose-escalation portion (N ≈ 52 patients) of the phase I ivuxolimab trial is reported in the paper. What the research found in general, with its limitations: Partial responders in the 0.1-3.0 mg/kg groups had among the lowest normalized peripheral clonal expansion, especially among CD8+ T cells. At doses of 0.1 to 3.0 mg/kg, clonal expansion of both CD4+ and CD8+ blood T cells was observed from baseline to week 6. Low levels of normalized T-cell clonal expansion were also shown by some nonresponding patients. After ivuxolimab, more expanded clones were found on average in CD8+ T cells than in CD4+ T cells. The antigen specificity of the clonally expanded peripheral T cells was not determined.

Patients with a history of autoimmune disease or receiving systemic immunosuppression were excluded from the trial. Peripheral blood for TCR sequencing was collected from all dose cohorts at baseline, on cycle 4 day 1, and on cycle 7 day 1. Samples came from an open-label, multicenter, first-in-human phase I dose-escalation trial of ivuxolimab. Adults with locally advanced or metastatic melanoma, renal cell carcinoma, hepatocellular carcinoma or head and neck squamous cell carcinoma were enrolled in the trial. CD4+ and CD8+ T cells were sorted separately from peripheral blood before TCR sequencing. From its cysteine to its phenylalanine, the CDR3 spans 14 amino acids. Kept here is only the CDR3 DNA, which spans 42 bases and is read in frame from base 1. V is pared back by 1 base and J by 2 bases, with 8 bases lying between the germline termini. CDR1 and CDR2 were assigned from the germline V gene (reference sequence) as SEHNR and FQNEAQ.

This clone was seen a handful of times. Its antigen remains unidentified. No much larger clone exists at a distance of one base, and base qualities are not known. Genomic DNA was isolated from the sorted cells so that the TCRbeta CDR3 region could be sequenced. The immunoSEQ Assay was used to sequence the TCRbeta CDR3 regions. TCRdb stores this immuneACCESS table with in-frame sequences only. Part of the clones is absent; in the studies checked, under half of the shortfall reflects unresolved V genes, and no reason is known for the rest. The sample yields about 73,000 clones; 92% were counted once. 0.44% of the sample rests with the top ten.

This clonotype was sampled from an adult with an advanced solid tumor such as melanoma, head and neck, liver or kidney cancer. The chain is made from TRBV7-9 and TRBJ1-2, with an unclear D gene assignment. Here the sequenced sample was CD4+ or CD8+ T cells sorted from blood, taken in a trial of the OX40 agonist ivuxolimab. The CDR3 reads as follows: CASSLGEFNYGYTF. The DNA reads TGTGCCAGCAGCTTAGGGGAGTTCAACTATGGCTACACCTTC.